This TCR beta chain is from a study of response to subunit inactivated influenza vaccine. This clonotype was counted a few times. Germline CDR1 is MNHEY and CDR2 is SMNVEV (reference sequence). The CDR3 has 14 amino acids. Trimming took off 3 bases at V and 2 bases at J, with 10 bases between the two ends. TCRdb reanalysed the RT-PCR reads using MiXCR and keeps one entry per CDR3 protein. This table holds 490,000 or so distinct CDR3 sequences, around 8% found once. The chain carries TRBV27 and TRBJ2-5, with D tentatively TRBD1 (5 bases). This TCR was sampled from a man aged 45 to 70 who received an inactivated influenza vaccine. This sample comprised PBMCs from blood, obtained less than 30 months after vaccination. The CDR3 protein is CASSFRAGQETQYF. The CDR3 DNA follows: TGTGCCAGCAGTTTCCGGGCAGGGCAAGAGACCCAGTACTTC.